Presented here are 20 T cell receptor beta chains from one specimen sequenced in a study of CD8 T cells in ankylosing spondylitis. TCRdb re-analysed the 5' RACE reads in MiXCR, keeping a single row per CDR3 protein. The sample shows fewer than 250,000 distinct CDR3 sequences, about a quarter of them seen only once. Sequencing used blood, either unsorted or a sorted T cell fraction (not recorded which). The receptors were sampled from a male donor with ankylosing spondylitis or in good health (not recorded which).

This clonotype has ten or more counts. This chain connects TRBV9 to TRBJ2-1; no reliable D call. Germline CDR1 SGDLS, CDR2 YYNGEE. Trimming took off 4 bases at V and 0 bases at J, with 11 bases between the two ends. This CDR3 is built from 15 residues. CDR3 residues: CASSKDPGSYNEQFF. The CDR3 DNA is TGTGCCAGCAGCAAAGACCCGGGCTCCTACAATGAGCAGTTCTTC.

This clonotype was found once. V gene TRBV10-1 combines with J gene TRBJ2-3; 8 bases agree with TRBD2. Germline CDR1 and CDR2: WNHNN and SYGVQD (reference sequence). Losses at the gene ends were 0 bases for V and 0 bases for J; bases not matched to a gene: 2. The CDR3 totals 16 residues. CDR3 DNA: TGCGCCAGCAGTGAGTCGGCTAGCGGGAGCACAGATACGCAGTATTTT. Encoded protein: CASSESASGSTDTQYF.

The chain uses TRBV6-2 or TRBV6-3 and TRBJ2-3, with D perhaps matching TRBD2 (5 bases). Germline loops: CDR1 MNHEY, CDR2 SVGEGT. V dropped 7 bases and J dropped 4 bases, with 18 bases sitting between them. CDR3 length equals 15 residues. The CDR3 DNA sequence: TGTGCCAGCATCTCTGGGAGATCTGCCGCAGATACGCAGTATTTT. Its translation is CASISGRSAADTQYF.

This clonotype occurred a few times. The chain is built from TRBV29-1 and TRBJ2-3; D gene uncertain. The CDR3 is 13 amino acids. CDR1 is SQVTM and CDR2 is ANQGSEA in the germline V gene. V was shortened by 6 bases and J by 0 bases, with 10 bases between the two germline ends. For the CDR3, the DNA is TGCAGCGTCCGACAAACTAGCACAGATACGCAGTATTTT. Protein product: CSVRQTSTDTQYF.

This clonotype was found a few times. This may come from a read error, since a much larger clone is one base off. The CDR3 coding sequence is TGTGCCAGCAGTGAGGAACGCAGGACCCAGTTCTTC. As protein: CASSEERRTQFF. V gene TRBV2 combines with J gene TRBJ2-5; no reliable D call. The end of the DNA fits TRBJ2-1 better, so the J call may be wrong. The CDR3 loop spans 12 amino acids. Germline CDR1 SNHLY, CDR2 FYNNEI.

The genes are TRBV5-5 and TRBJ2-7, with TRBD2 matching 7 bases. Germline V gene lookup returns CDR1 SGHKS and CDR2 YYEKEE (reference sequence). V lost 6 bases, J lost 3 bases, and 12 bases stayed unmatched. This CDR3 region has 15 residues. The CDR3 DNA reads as TGTGCCAGCACCGACCGGGGGGTCGGGGTCTACGAGCAGTACTTC. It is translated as CASTDRGVGVYEQYF.

The CDR3 reads CAAGRGRASGTVSEQFF. CDR3 nucleotide sequence: TGTGCCGCGGGCCGGGGGCGAGCTAGCGGGACGGTTAGTGAGCAGTTCTTC. V and J are TRBV10-3 and TRBJ2-1, with TRBD2 matching 9 bases. The trim removed 11 bases at V and 9 bases at J, leaving 23 bases unmatched. Per the germline V gene, CDR1 is ENHRY and CDR2 is SYGVKD. The CDR3 extends over 17 amino acids.

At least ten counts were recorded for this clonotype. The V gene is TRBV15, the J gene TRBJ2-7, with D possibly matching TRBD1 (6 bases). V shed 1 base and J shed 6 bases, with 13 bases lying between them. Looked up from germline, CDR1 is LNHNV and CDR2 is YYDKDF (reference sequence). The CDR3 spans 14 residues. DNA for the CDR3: TGTGCCACCAGCAGAGTCCAGGGGTGGTCCGAGCAGTACTTC. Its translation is CATSRVQGWSEQYF.

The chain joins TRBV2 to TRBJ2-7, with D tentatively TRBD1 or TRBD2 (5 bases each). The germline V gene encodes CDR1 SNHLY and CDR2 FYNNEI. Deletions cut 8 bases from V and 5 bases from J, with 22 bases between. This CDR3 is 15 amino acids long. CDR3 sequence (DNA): TGTGCCAGCGTCCGGGACCCCCGAGATTCCGACGAGCAGTACTTC. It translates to CASVRDPRDSDEQYF. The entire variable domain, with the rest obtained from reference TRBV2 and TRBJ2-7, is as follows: EPEVTQTPSHQVTQMGQEVILRCVPISNHLYFYWYRQILGQKVEFLVSFYNNEISEKSEIFDDQFSVERPDGSNFTLKIRSTKLEDSAMYFCASVRDPRDSDEQYFGPGTRLTVT.

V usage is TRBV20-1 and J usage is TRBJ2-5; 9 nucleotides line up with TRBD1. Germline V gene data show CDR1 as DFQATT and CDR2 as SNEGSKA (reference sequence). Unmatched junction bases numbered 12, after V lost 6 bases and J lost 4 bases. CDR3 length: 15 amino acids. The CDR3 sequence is CSASFGTGLGETQYF. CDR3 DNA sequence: TGCAGTGCCTCATTCGGGACAGGGTTGGGAGAGACCCAGTACTTC.

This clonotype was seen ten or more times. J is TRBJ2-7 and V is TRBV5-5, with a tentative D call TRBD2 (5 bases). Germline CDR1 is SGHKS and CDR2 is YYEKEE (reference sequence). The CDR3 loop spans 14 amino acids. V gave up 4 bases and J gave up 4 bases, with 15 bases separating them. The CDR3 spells CASSPAGRTYEQYF. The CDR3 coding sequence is TGTGCCAGCAGCCCCGCTGGTCGGACTTACGAGCAGTACTTC.

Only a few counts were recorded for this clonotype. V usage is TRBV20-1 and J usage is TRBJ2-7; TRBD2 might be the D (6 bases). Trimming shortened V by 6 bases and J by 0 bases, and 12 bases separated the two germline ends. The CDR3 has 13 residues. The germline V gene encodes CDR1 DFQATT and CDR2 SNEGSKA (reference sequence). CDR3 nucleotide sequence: TGCAGTGCCCTGCGGGAAAGCTCCTACGAGCAGTACTTC. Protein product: CSALRESSYEQYF.

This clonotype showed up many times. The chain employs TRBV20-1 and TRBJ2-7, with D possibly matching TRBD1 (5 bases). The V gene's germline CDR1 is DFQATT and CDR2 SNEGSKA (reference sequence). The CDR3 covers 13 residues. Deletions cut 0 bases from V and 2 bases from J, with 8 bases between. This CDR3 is CSARDRATYEQYF. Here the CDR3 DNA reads TGCAGTGCTAGAGACAGGGCAACCTACGAGCAGTACTTC.

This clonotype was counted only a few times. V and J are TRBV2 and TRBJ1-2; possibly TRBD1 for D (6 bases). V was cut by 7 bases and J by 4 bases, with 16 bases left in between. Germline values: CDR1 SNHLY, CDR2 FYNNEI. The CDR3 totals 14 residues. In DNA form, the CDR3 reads TGTGCCAGCACCCGGGGACAAGGCGGCTATGGCTACACCTTC. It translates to CASTRGQGGYGYTF.

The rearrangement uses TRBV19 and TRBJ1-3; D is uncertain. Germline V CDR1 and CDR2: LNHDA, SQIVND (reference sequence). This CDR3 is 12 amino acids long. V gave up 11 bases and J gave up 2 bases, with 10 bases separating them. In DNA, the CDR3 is TGTGCCGTTGGCCTCCCTGGAAACACCATATATTTT. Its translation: CAVGLPGNTIYF.

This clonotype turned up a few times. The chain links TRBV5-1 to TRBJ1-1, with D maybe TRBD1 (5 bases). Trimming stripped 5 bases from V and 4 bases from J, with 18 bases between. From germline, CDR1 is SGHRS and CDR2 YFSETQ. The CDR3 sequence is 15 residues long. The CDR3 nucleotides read TGCGCCAGCAGTCTCACAGGTTTGTCGGGCACTGAAGCTTTCTTT. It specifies CASSLTGLSGTEAFF.

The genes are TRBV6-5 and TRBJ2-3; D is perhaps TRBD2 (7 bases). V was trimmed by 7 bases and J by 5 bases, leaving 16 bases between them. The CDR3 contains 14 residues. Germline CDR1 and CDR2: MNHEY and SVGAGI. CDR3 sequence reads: CASISSGGGDTQYF. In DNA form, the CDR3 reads TGTGCCAGCATTTCTAGCGGAGGGGGAGATACGCAGTATTTT.

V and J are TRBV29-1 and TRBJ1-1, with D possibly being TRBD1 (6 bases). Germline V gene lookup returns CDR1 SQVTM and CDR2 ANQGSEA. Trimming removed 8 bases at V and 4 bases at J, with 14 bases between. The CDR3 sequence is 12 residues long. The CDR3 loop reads CSSVQGGTEAFF. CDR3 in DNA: TGCAGCTCAGTACAAGGGGGCACTGAAGCTTTCTTT. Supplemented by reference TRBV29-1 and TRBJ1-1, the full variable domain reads SAVISQKPSRDICQRGTSLTIQCQVDSQVTMMFWYRQQPGQSLTLIATANQGSEATYESGFVIDKFPISRPNLTFSTLTVSNMSPEDSSIYLCSSVQGGTEAFFGQGTRLTVV.

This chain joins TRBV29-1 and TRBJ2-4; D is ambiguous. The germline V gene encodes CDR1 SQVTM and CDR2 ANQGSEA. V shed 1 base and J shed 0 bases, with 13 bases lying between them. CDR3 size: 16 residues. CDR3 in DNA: TGCAGCGTTGAAGCAGGCCAGAAACTAGCCAAAAACATTCAGTACTTC. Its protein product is CSVEAGQKLAKNIQYF.

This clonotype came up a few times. The CDR3 sequence: CSARDRPVTEAFF. The CDR3 DNA reads TGCAGTGCTAGAGATAGGCCGGTCACTGAAGCTTTCTTT. V usage is TRBV20-1 and J usage is TRBJ1-1, with D unresolved. V lost 0 bases and J lost 4, with 9 bases in between. CDR3 size: 13 residues. Germline lookup yields CDR1 DFQATT and CDR2 SNEGSKA (reference sequence).